One and the same sample provided the 5 T cell receptor beta chains below, sequenced in a study of cytomegalovirus exposure and HLA in healthy donors. Both 60 Vbeta primers and 13 Jbeta primers went into the PCR. Sequenced by immunoSEQ multiplex PCR; TCRdb stores in-frame clones only, minus some. The sample carries roughly 140,000 clones, 80% to 90% recorded once. What was sequenced was PBMCs. The receptors shown here come from a woman aged 40 to 55 in good health and CMV-seropositive.

Here the CDR3 DNA reads TGTGCCAGCGCCGGGACTAGCGGGAGGGGGTCCTACGAGCAGTACTTC. This gives the protein CASAGTSGRGSYEQYF. The chain links TRBV5-4 to TRBJ2-7; 16 nucleotides align to TRBD2. Germline CDR1 and CDR2: SGHNT and YYREEE (reference sequence). The CDR3 runs to 16 residues. V dropped 7 bases and J dropped 1; count of bases not matched to a gene: 5.

The J gene is TRBJ1-1, the V gene TRBV2; D is ambiguous. From germline, CDR1 is SNHLY and CDR2 FYNNEI. CDR3 length: 13 residues. Trimming shortened V by 1 base and J by 9 bases, and 12 bases separated the two germline ends. CDR3 bases: TGTGCCAGCAGTGAAGGTGCCACTCTAAAAGCTTTCTTT. Amino acid sequence: CASSEGATLKAFF.

This clone was seen a handful of times. The V call is TRBV28, the J call TRBJ1-2, with D perhaps TRBD1 (5 bases). V was clipped by 2 bases and J by 0 bases, with 10 bases between them. Germline lookup yields CDR1 MDHEN and CDR2 SYDVKM. CDR3 length: 15 amino acids. CDR3 coding DNA: TGTGCCAGCAGTTTAGGGGGGACGGCTAACTATGGCTACACCTTC. Translation gives CASSLGGTANYGYTF.

The rearrangement joins TRBV6-6 to TRBJ2-7; the D gene is possibly TRBD2 (6 bases). The CDR3 is made up of 13 amino acids. Germline V CDR1 and CDR2: MNHNY, SVGAGI (reference sequence). V shed 8 bases and J shed 0 bases, with 11 bases lying between them. The CDR3 is CASVGTPSYEQYF. DNA for the CDR3: TGTGCCAGCGTTGGGACTCCCTCCTACGAGCAGTACTTC.

This clone was picked up one time. The V call is TRBV19, the J call TRBJ1-2, with a weak D call TRBD1 (5 bases). Trimming removed 7 bases at V and 3 bases at J, with 12 bases between. CDR1 is LNHDA, CDR2 SQIVND, per germline (reference sequence). The CDR3 has 13 residues. The CDR3 region is CASKGTFDYGYTF. For the CDR3, the DNA is TGTGCCAGTAAAGGGACTTTCGACTATGGCTACACCTTC.